The clone carrying this T cell receptor beta chain was seen more than once but under ten times. Its specificity is unknown. Exclusion of patients followed from uncontrolled infection, other autoimmune disease, pregnancy or lactation. The V gene end was trimmed by 2 bases and the J gene end by 1 base; junction bases not matched to a gene: 4. The CDR3 runs to 17 residues. Germline loops: CDR1 MNHEY, CDR2 SMNVEV (reference sequence). The data were taken from a study of T cells in Graves' hyperthyroidism and ophthalmopathy. Whole-study context: Sampling of peripheral blood happened at initial diagnosis, prior to any treatment. Notes on the study in general: Ophthalmopathy was predicted by the model a median of about 6.7 months ahead of onset. Most clonotypes that expanded in the thyroid above 0.001 also showed up in blood.

The source material, RNA transcripts, was used to amplify TCR beta CDR3 regions. The TCR CDR3 first-round RT-PCR relied on the HTBI primer set. TCRdb re-called the multiplex PCR reads through MiXCR, storing one row per CDR3 protein. The sample contains 400,000 or so distinct CDR3 sequences, about 14% of which appear only once. This chain joins TRBV27 and TRBJ1-6; 8 nucleotides match TRBD1. The sequence came from a man aged 50 to 60 with Graves' ophthalmopathy. Sequencing was performed on blood. The CDR3 bases are TGTGCCAGCAGTTTAACCAGGACAGGGTCCTATAATTCACCCCTCCACTTT. This gives the protein CASSLTRTGSYNSPLHF.